This T cell receptor (beta chain) was found in a study of cytomegalovirus exposure and HLA in healthy donors. Details on this clone: Its matching antigen is unknown.

Primers for the PCR totalled 60 Vbeta and 13 Jbeta. As processed by the authors: Approximately 9.9 million shared chains were among the approximately 82 million unique TCR beta chains that a later analysis counted. Profiling relied on immunoSEQ multiplex PCR, and the TCRdb table lists in-frame clones only, not all of them. V and J calls and clone size come straight from that table; D and trimming were deduced from the DNA. The top ten clones hold around 6.4% of a sample with about 110,000 clones, over 60% of them seen once. Study conclusions and caveats: Most TCR sequences showed up rarely, but some public TCRs showed up in many donors. The listing of approximately 160 TCR beta chains classed them as cytomegalovirus-associated.

This CDR3 comprises 15 residues. V was clipped by 3 bases and J by 3 bases, with 15 bases between them. Germline V gene data show CDR1 as SGHNT and CDR2 as YYREEE (reference sequence). This sequence joins TRBV5-4 and TRBJ1-1, with D possibly TRBD1 on 5 matching bases. The receptor was isolated from a woman aged 45 to 65 in good health and CMV-seropositive. The sample was PBMCs. CDR3 bases: TGTGCCAGCAGCTCCGAACCACCCAGGGACACTGAAGCTTTCTTT. It encodes CASSSEPPRDTEAFF. Full variable domain (missing parts from reference TRBV5-4 and TRBJ1-1): ETGVTQSPTHLIKTRGQQVTLRCSSQSGHNTVSWYQQALGQGPQFIFQYYREEENGRGNFPPRFSGLQFPNYSSELNVNALELDDSALYLCASSSEPPRDTEAFFGQGTRLTVV.